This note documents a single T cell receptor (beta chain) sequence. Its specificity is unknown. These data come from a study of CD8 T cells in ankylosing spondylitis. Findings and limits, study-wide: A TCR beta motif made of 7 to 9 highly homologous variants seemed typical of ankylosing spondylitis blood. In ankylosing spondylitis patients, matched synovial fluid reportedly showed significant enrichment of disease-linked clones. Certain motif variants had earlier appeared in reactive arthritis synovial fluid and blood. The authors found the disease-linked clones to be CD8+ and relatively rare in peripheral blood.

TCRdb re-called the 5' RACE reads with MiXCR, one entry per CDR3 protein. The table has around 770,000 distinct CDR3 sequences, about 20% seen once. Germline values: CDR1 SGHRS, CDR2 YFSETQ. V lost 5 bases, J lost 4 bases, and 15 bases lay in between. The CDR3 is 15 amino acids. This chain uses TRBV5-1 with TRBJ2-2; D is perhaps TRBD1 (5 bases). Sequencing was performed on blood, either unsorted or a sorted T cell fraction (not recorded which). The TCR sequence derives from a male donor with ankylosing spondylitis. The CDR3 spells CASRSATGATGELFF. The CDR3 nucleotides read TGCGCCAGCAGATCCGCCACTGGGGCCACCGGGGAGCTGTTTTTT.